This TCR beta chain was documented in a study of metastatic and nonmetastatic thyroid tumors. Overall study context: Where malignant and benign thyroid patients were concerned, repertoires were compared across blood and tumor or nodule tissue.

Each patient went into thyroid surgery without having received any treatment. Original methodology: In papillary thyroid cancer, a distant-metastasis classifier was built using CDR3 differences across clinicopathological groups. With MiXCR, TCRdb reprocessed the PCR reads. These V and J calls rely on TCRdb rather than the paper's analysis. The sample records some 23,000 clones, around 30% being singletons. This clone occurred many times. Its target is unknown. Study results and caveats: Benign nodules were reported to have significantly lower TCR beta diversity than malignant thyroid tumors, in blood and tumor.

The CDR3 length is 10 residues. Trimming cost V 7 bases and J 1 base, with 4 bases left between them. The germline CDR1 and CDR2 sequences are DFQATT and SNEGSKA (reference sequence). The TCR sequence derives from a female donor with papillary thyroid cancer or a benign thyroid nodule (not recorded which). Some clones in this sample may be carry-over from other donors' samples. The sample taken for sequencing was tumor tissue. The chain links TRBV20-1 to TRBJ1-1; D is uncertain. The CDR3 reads CSGENTEAFF. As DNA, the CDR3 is TGCAGTGGAGAGAACACTGAAGCTTTCTTT.